One sample yielded the 25 T cell receptor beta chains listed below, sequenced in a study of T cells after yellow fever vaccination. A single record per CDR3 protein comes from TCRdb applying MiXCR to the 5' RACE reads. The sample lists some 150,000 distinct CDR3 sequences, about 10% occurring once. Here the sequenced sample was CD8+ T cells sorted from PBMCs, taken 15 days after the yellow fever booster vaccination. The receptors derive from a man between 18 and 29 years old who received the YFV17D yellow fever vaccine.

The rearrangement uses TRBV11-2 and TRBJ2-3; no firm D call. There are 12 residues in the CDR3. Trimming shortened V by 1 base and J by 9 bases, and 8 bases separated the two germline ends. Germline V gene lookup returns CDR1 SGHAT and CDR2 FQNNGV. Here the CDR3 DNA reads TGTGCCAGCAGCTTAGGTGGTTCCACGCAGTATTTT. This codes for CASSLGGSTQYF.

The V gene is TRBV6-5, the J gene TRBJ2-2; D remains ambiguous. Per germline, CDR1 MNHEY and CDR2 SVGAGI. Trimming stripped 6 bases from V and 1 base from J, with 6 bases between. CDR3 length: 13 residues. Here the CDR3 reads CASSPWNTGELFF. CDR3 nucleotide sequence: TGTGCCAGCAGCCCCTGGAACACCGGGGAGCTGTTTTTT.

Ten or more counts support this clonotype. The gene calls are TRBV7-9 and TRBJ1-6, with 9 bases lining up with TRBD1. Trimming cost V 5 bases and J 6 bases; bases outside gene matches: 5. Germline CDR1 SEHNR, CDR2 FQNEAQ (reference sequence). The CDR3 is 15 residues long. The CDR3 is CASSLRDRANSPLHF. The CDR3 nucleotides read TGTGCCAGCAGCCTCCGGGACAGGGCTAATTCACCCCTCCACTTT.

This clonotype was seen only a few times. The gene calls are TRBV4-3 and TRBJ2-7; D is unresolved. The CDR3 is made up of 14 amino acids. V shed 0 bases and J shed 7 bases, with 13 bases lying between them. The germline CDR1 and CDR2 sequences are LGHNA and YSLEER. For the CDR3, the DNA is TGCGCCAGCAGCCAAGAGCCATGCTTTCGGGAGCAGTACTTC. It yields the protein CASSQEPCFREQYF.

The rearrangement joins TRBV18 to TRBJ2-5, with TRBD2 as a possible D gene (6 bases). The CDR3 extends over 15 amino acids. V lost 2 bases, J lost 5 bases, and 15 bases lay in between. Germline CDR1 reads KGHSH; CDR2 reads LQKENI. The CDR3 sequence: CASSPEPGVAETQYF. CDR3 sequence (DNA): TGTGCCAGCTCACCAGAACCGGGAGTAGCGGAGACCCAGTACTTC.

V is TRBV7-3 and J is TRBJ2-1, with 7 bases aligning to TRBD2. V trimming: 6 bases; J trimming: 4 bases; junction bases outside the gene matches: 12. Germline V gene lookup returns CDR1 SGHTA and CDR2 FQGTGA. The CDR3 length is 16 residues. The CDR3 DNA sequence: TGTGCCAGCAGTTATGGGACTACCACCCGATACAATGAGCAGTTCTTC. Translated, it gives CASSYGTTTRYNEQFF.

The chain carries TRBV15 and TRBJ2-1; 7 bases align to TRBD2. This CDR3 has 16 residues. V shed 3 bases, J shed 2 bases, and the junction held 7 bases outside the gene matches. Germline CDR1 LNHNV, CDR2 YYDKDF (reference sequence). The chain's CDR3 is CATSRIRAGTYNEQFF. The CDR3 coding sequence is TGTGCCACCAGCAGGATTCGAGCGGGAACCTACAATGAGCAGTTCTTC.

This clonotype was counted between two and nine times. This chain links TRBV28 with TRBJ2-1; possibly TRBD1 for D (5 bases). Germline loops: CDR1 MDHEN, CDR2 SYDVKM. This CDR3 region has 16 residues. V was trimmed by 4 bases and J by 8 bases, leaving 21 bases between them. CDR3 nucleotides: TGTGCCAGCAGTTGGGGCATTGGGGCTAAGGGCGATGAGCAGTTCTTC. Translated, it gives CASSWGIGAKGDEQFF. The full variable domain, completed using reference TRBV28 and TRBJ2-1, is DVKVTQSSRYLVKRTGEKVFLECVQDMDHENMFWYRQDPGLGLRLIYFSYDVKMKEKGDIPEGYSVSREKKERFSLILESASTNQTSMYLCASSWGIGAKGDEQFFGPGTRLTVL.

The V call is TRBV12-3 or TRBV12-4, the J call TRBJ2-3; a weak D match, TRBD2 (5 bases). The CDR3 sequence is 17 residues long. Trimming took off 4 bases at V and 0 bases at J, with 17 bases between the two ends. The CDR3 DNA sequence: TGTGCCAGCAGTTCCACGAGGAGCGGTGCTAGCACAGATACGCAGTATTTT. As protein: CASSSTRSGASTDTQYF.

V gene TRBV10-3 combines with J gene TRBJ2-1, with TRBD1 matching over 7 bases. This CDR3 is 14 amino acids long. Germline-derived CDR1 and CDR2 are ENHRY and SYGVKD. Trimming at V came to 6 bases and at J to 5 bases, leaving 7 bases not matched to a gene. The CDR3 DNA is TGTGCCATCAGCGGGACAGATGGAAACAATGAGCAGTTCTTC. Translating gives CAISGTDGNNEQFF.

This clonotype was counted at least ten times. J is TRBJ1-5 and V is TRBV4-1; D is unclear. The V end lost 3 bases, the J end lost 3 bases, and 15 bases lay between the germline ends. This CDR3 spans 16 amino acids. Germline CDR1 is MGHRA and CDR2 is YSYEKL. Here the CDR3 reads CASSQESGMPNQPQHF. CDR3 DNA: TGCGCCAGCAGCCAGGAGTCGGGCATGCCCAATCAGCCCCAGCATTTT.

A few counts support this clonotype. The chain is built from TRBV27 and TRBJ1-2, with no clear D. The CDR3 runs 14 residues. Germline V gene sequence: CDR1 MNHEY, CDR2 SMNVEV (reference sequence). Trimming took 0 bases from V and 8 from J, leaving 13 bases between them. Here the CDR3 reads CASSLSPRLIGYTF. CDR3 bases: TGTGCCAGCAGTTTATCGCCCAGACTGATCGGCTACACCTTC.

This clonotype was counted between two and nine times. The chain joins TRBV6-2 or TRBV6-3 to TRBJ2-7; weak D call: TRBD2 (6 bases). Trimming took 5 bases from V and 3 from J, leaving 11 bases between them. Germline V gene sequence: CDR1 MNHEY, CDR2 SVGEGT. This CDR3 is built from 13 residues. CDR3 sequence: CASSPGLLYEQYF. CDR3 DNA sequence: TGTGCCAGCAGTCCGGGACTCCTCTACGAGCAGTACTTC.

CDR3 protein: CASSFRRGYEQYV. The CDR3 DNA reads as TGTGCCAGCAGTTTCAGGAGGGGTTACGAGCAGTACGTC. The chain uses TRBV28 and TRBJ2-7; D is perhaps TRBD2 (6 bases). The CDR3 runs 13 residues. Germline assignment: CDR1 MDHEN and CDR2 SYDVKM. The V and J ends lost 3 bases and 4 bases respectively, with 10 bases between them.

V gene TRBV11-2 combines with J gene TRBJ2-3; TRBD2 matches at 10 bases. CDR3 length: 17 amino acids. After removal of 3 bases from V and 2 bases from J, the junction contained 8 bases not matched to a gene. Per the germline V gene, CDR1 is SGHAT and CDR2 is FQNNGV. For the CDR3, the DNA is TGTGCCAGCAGCTTTTCGACTAGCGGGTCAGCCACAGATACGCAGTATTTT. Protein: CASSFSTSGSATDTQYF. Supplemented by reference TRBV11-2 and TRBJ2-3, the full variable domain reads EAGVAQSPRYKIIEKRQSVAFWCNPISGHATLYWYQQILGQGPKLLIQFQNNGVVDDSQLPKDRFSAERLKGVDSTLKIQPAKLEDSAVYLCASSFSTSGSATDTQYFGPGTRLTVL.

This clonotype came up a few times. This chain uses TRBV4-1 with TRBJ1-2; 8 positions match TRBD1. CDR3 length: 15 residues. V was clipped by 1 base and J by 0 bases; unmatched bases: 1. CDR1 and CDR2 from the germline V gene are MGHRA and YSYEKL. Written as DNA, the CDR3 is TGCGCCAGCAGCCAAGGGGACAGGACTAACTATGGCTACACCTTC. Its protein is CASSQGDRTNYGYTF.

In this sample, this clonotype turned up a few times. Here the CDR3 reads CASSLGAVNNEQFF. The CDR3 nucleotides read TGTGCCAGCAGCTTAGGGGCAGTCAACAATGAGCAGTTCTTC. The rearrangement links TRBV7-8 to TRBJ2-1; D remains unclear. The CDR3 is 14 residues long. V was shortened by 1 base and J by 5 bases, with 9 bases between the two germline ends. The germline V gene has CDR1 SGHVS and CDR2 FQNEAQ.

V is TRBV15 and J is TRBJ2-1; D may be TRBD2 (5 bases). V was trimmed by 6 bases and J by 6 bases, leaving 15 bases between them. CDR3 size: 14 residues. The germline gives CDR1 LNHNV, CDR2 YYDKDF (reference sequence). For the CDR3, the DNA is TGTGCCACCAGACCCAACGGGGTAACCAATGAGCAGTTCTTC. The encoded protein is CATRPNGVTNEQFF.

The chain uses TRBV6-4 and TRBJ2-3, with 7 bases aligning to TRBD2. Germline CDR1 is MRHNA and CDR2 is SNTAGT. CDR3 length: 14 residues. With V trimmed by 2 bases and J by 1 base, 0 bases remained unmatched. CDR3: CASSDREGTDTQYF. CDR3 in DNA: TGTGCCAGCAGTGACCGGGAGGGCACAGATACGCAGTATTTT.

Only a few counts were recorded for this clonotype. The rearrangement links TRBV10-2 to TRBJ2-3, with 11 nucleotides matching TRBD1. Germline V gene lookup returns CDR1 WSHSY and CDR2 SAAADI. This CDR3 has 14 amino acids. J lost 6 bases, V lost 6 bases, and 5 bases had no gene match. Here the CDR3 DNA reads TGCGCCAGCAGGGACAGGGGGCTTGTGGATACGCAGTATTTT. Translation gives CASRDRGLVDTQYF.

In this sample, this clonotype turned up a few times. The chain joins TRBV7-9 to TRBJ2-1; D might be TRBD1 (6 bases). The germline CDR1 and CDR2 sequences are SEHNR and FQNEAQ (reference sequence). There are 15 residues in the CDR3. With 5 bases removed from V and 5 bases from J, the gap between germline ends came to 16 bases. CDR3 DNA sequence: TGTGCCAGCAGCCGACCTAGAGGACAGCACAATGAGCAGTTCTTC. This codes for CASSRPRGQHNEQFF.

In this sample, this clonotype turned up many times. The chain carries TRBV29-1 and TRBJ2-5, with TRBD1 identical over 7 bases. The CDR3 has 12 amino acids. Germline CDR1 is SQVTM and CDR2 is ANQGSEA. The V gene end was trimmed by 7 bases and the J gene end by 5 bases; junction bases not matched to a gene: 7. DNA for the CDR3: TGCAGCGGACGACAGGGAGTTGAGACCCAGTACTTC. As protein: CSGRQGVETQYF.

The V call is TRBV7-9, the J call TRBJ1-5; D remains unclear. Germline CDR1 reads SEHNR; CDR2 reads FQNEAQ (reference sequence). V shed 5 bases and J shed 4 bases, with 12 bases lying between them. This CDR3 spans 14 amino acids. The CDR3 protein is CASSPPGANQPQHF. The CDR3 DNA sequence: TGTGCCAGCAGCCCTCCGGGCGCGAATCAGCCCCAGCATTTT.

This chain uses TRBV12-5 with TRBJ1-3; D is uncertain. This CDR3 is built from 14 residues. The V end lost 6 bases, the J end lost 0 bases, and 9 bases lay between the germline ends. CDR1 is LGHNT, CDR2 FRNRAP, per germline. The CDR3 here is CASGPSSSGNTIYF. In DNA, the CDR3 is TGTGCTAGTGGGCCGTCATCCTCTGGAAACACCATATATTTT.

The V call is TRBV11-2, the J call TRBJ2-2, with D maybe TRBD1 (5 bases). Deletions cut 2 bases from V and 6 bases from J, with 13 bases between. The CDR3 is made up of 15 amino acids. CDR1 and CDR2 from the germline V gene are SGHAT and FQNNGV. Here the CDR3 reads CASSLYSQGSGELFF. The DNA of the CDR3 is TGTGCCAGCAGCTTATATAGCCAGGGATCCGGGGAGCTGTTTTTT.